This TCR beta chain stems from a study of graft-versus-host responses after intestinal transplantation. On the study more broadly: Among the recipients, all got anti-thymocyte globulin induction and then tacrolimus and steroids for around 3 years.

Graft-derived tissue was subjected to processing to liberate intraepithelial and lamina propria lymphocytes. Per germline, CDR1 SGDLS and CDR2 YYNGEE. The ends lost 4 bases at V and 6 bases at J; junction bases unmatched: 8. The CDR3 has 15 amino acids. The table came from immunoSEQ multiplex PCR; TCRdb's copy has only in-frame clones and leaves some out. Found here are around 13,000 clones, 74% of them singletons; the top ten hold roughly 7.2%. Only one count was recorded for this clone. This receptor was obtained from a human patient who received an intestinal transplant, so some T cells may come from the graft donor. The chain links TRBV9 to TRBJ2-3, with 10 positions matching TRBD2. The sample consisted of ileum tissue, taken 16 days after intestinal transplant. CDR3 region: CASSPSGRGPDTQYF. CDR3 DNA sequence: TGTGCCAGCAGCCCTAGCGGGAGAGGGCCCGATACGCAGTATTTT.